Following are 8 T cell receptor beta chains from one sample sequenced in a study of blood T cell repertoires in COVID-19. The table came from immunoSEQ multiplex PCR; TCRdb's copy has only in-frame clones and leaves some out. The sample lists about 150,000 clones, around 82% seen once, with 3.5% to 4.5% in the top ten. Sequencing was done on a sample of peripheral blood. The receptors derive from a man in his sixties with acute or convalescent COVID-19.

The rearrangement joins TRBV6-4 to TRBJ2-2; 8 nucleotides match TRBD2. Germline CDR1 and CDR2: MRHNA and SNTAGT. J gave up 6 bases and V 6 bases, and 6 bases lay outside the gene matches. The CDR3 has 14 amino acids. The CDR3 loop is CASSLERGPGELFF. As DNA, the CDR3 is TGTGCCAGCAGCCTCGAGCGGGGGCCCGGGGAGCTGTTTTTT.

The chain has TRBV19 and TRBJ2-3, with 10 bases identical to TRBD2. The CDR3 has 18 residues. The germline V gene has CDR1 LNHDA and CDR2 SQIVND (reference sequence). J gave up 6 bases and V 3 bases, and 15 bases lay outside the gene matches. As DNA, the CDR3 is TGTGCCAGTAGTATTAAGCGGCTCGGACTAGCGGCCCCCGATACGCAGTATTTT. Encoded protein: CASSIKRLGLAAPDTQYF. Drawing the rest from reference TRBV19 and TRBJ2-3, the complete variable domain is DGGITQSPKYLFRKEGQNVTLSCEQNLNHDAMYWYRQDPGQGLRLIYYSQIVNDFQKGDIAEGYSVSREKKESFPLTVTSAQKNPTAFYLCASSIKRLGLAAPDTQYFGPGTRLTVL.

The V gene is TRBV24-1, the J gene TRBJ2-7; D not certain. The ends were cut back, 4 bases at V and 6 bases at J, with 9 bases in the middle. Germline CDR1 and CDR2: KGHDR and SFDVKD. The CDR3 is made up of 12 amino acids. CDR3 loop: CATSDRLGEQYF. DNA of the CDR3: TGTGCCACCAGTGACCGGCTAGGCGAGCAGTACTTC.

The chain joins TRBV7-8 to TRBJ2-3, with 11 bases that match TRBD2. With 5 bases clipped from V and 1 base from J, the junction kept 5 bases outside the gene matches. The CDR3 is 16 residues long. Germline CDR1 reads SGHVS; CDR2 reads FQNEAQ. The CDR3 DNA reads TGTGCCAGCAGCCCAAGTAGCGGGAGGGGCACAGATACGCAGTATTTT. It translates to CASSPSSGRGTDTQYF.

The chain's CDR3 is CASSLYGSGANVLTF. CDR3 bases: TGCGCCAGCAGCTTGTACGGCTCTGGGGCCAACGTCCTGACTTTC. The rearrangement links TRBV5-1 to TRBJ2-6; no firm D call. CDR1 and CDR2 (germline): SGHRS, YFSETQ. Trimming shortened V by 1 base and J by 0 bases, and 5 bases separated the two germline ends. This CDR3 is built from 15 residues.

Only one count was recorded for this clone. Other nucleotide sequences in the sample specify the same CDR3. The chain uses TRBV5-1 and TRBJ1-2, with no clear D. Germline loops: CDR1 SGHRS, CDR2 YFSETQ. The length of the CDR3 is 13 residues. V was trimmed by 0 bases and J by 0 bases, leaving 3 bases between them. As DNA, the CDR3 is TGCGCCAGCAGCTTGGACACTAACTATGGCTACACCTTC. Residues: CASSLDTNYGYTF.

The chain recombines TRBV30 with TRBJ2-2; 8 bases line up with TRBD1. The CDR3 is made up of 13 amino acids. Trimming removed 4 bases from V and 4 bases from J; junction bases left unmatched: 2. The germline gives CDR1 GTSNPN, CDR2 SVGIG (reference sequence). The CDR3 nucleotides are TGTGCCTGGAACAGGGGGATCACCGGGGAGCTGTTTTTT. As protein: CAWNRGITGELFF.

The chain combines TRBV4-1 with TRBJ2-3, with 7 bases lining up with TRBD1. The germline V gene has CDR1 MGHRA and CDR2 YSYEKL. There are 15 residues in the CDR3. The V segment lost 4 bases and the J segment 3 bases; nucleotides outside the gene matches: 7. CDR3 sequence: CASSPGEGATDTQYF. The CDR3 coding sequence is TGCGCCAGCAGCCCCGGAGAGGGGGCAACAGATACGCAGTATTTT.